Listed below are T cell receptor beta chains from one sample, sequenced in a study of immune evolution from preneoplasia to lung adenocarcinoma. Assay used: immunoSEQ multiplex PCR; TCRdb lists only in-frame clones, some missing. Here the sample spans around 6,000 clones, 73% being singletons. The sample was FFPE lung adenocarcinoma in situ tissue. The receptors derive from a donor at least 70 years old with lung adenocarcinoma. Both conserved end residues are part of each CDR3. The D gene is left open where the match is weak. Part of the rows lack a size; the others show once, few, many or a class for expanded clones.

v_gene,j_gene,abundance,d_gene,CDR3aa,CDR3nt
TRBV11-2,TRBJ2-7,large,TRBD2,CASRQLGTSGDSFYEQYF,TGTGCCAGCAGACAATTAGGGACTAGCGGGGACTCTTTCTACGAGCAGTACTTC
TRBV7-2,TRBJ1-6,few,-,CASSRGPRNSPLHF,TGTGCCAGCAGCCGGGGACCGAGAAATTCACCCCTCCACTTT
TRBV5-1,TRBJ1-5,-,-,CASSFDRHGPQHF,TGCGCCAGCAGCTTCGACAGGCATGGGCCCCAGCATTTT
TRBV30,TRBJ1-5,-,TRBD1,CAYGQGAYSNQPQHF,TGTGCCTACGGACAGGGGGCGTATAGCAATCAGCCCCAGCATTTT
TRBV7-2,TRBJ2-2,-,-,CASKQPSDTGELFF,TGTGCCAGCAAACAGCCGTCGGACACCGGGGAGCTGTTTTTT
TRBV15,TRBJ2-1,-,TRBD2,CATSSRSGGYNEQFF,TGTGCCACCAGCAGTAGAAGCGGGGGCTACAATGAGCAGTTCTTC
TRBV11-2,TRBJ2-7,-,TRBD2,CASSLFSSGGFEQYF,TGTGCCAGCAGCCTTTTCTCTAGCGGGGGTTTTGAGCAGTACTTC
TRBV19,TRBJ2-1,-,TRBD2,CASRSGRGYNEQFF,TGTGCCAGTCGTAGCGGGAGGGGCTACAATGAGCAGTTCTTC
TRBV6-5,TRBJ2-1,-,TRBD2,CASRPTSGGVGGFF,TGTGCCAGCAGACCTACTAGCGGGGGGGTGGGTGGATTCTTC
TRBV5-6,TRBJ2-7,-,TRBD1,CASTRTGLEQYF,TGTGCCAGCACCCGGACAGGGCTCGAGCAGTACTTC
TRBV6-6,TRBJ1-1,once,TRBD1,CASSPDPRGLWTEAFF,TGTGCCAGCAGCCCAGACCCCAGGGGGCTATGGACTGAAGCTTTCTTT
TRBV10-3,TRBJ1-3,-,-,CAISESRQSGNTIYF,TGTGCCATCAGTGAGTCGAGACAGTCTGGAAACACCATATATTTT
TRBV7-8,TRBJ2-7,-,TRBD1,CASSQGQGYFEQYF,TGTGCCAGCAGCCAGGGACAGGGGTACTTCGAGCAGTACTTC
TRBV6-4,TRBJ2-5,-,TRBD2,CASSEEAGGLETQYF,TGTGCCAGCAGTGAAGAAGCGGGGGGGCTTGAGACCCAGTACTTC
TRBV5-1,TRBJ1-2,-,TRBD1,CASSPTGQTGMRGYTF,TGCGCCAGCAGCCCAACGGGACAGACTGGAATGCGTGGCTACACCTTC
TRBV19,TRBJ2-3,-,-,CASSRGLADTQYF,TGTGCCAGTAGTCGCGGATTAGCGGATACGCAGTATTTT
TRBV5-4,TRBJ1-2,few,-,CASSSARTFSNTF,TGTGCCAGCAGCTCGGCTAGGACATTTAGCAACACCTTC
TRBV7-9,TRBJ1-2,-,-,CASSFSDRPHYGYTF,TGTGCCAGCAGCTTTTCGGACAGACCCCACTATGGCTACACCTTC
TRBV15,TRBJ2-7,once,-,CATSRVRESTHEQYF,TGTGCCACCAGCAGAGTCCGGGAGTCTACCCACGAGCAGTACTTC
TRBV29-1,TRBJ2-4,-,TRBD1,CSVGAGGQNIQYF,TGCAGCGTGGGGGCAGGGGGACAAAACATTCAGTACTTC
TRBV19,TRBJ2-5,-,-,CASSVYQETQYF,TGTGCCAGTAGTGTGTACCAAGAGACCCAGTACTTC
TRBV5-4,TRBJ1-1,-,TRBD1,CASRKTGTGREAFF,TGTGCCAGCAGAAAAACCGGGACAGGGCGTGAAGCTTTCTTT
TRBV6-5,TRBJ1-2,-,-,CASYQRGGGGYTF,TGTGCCAGTTATCAGAGGGGAGGCGGCGGCTACACCTTC
TRBV9,TRBJ1-3,large,-,CASSVGYATTGNTIYF,TGTGCCAGCAGCGTAGGATACGCTACTACTGGAAACACCATATATTTT
TRBV9,TRBJ1-1,-,-,CASSVHDRRNTEAFF,TGTGCCAGCAGCGTACATGACAGGAGGAACACTGAAGCTTTCTTT
TRBV30,TRBJ1-2,few,TRBD1,CAWSSDRGYGYTF,TGTGCCTGGAGTTCCGACAGGGGGTATGGCTACACCTTC
TRBV7-9,TRBJ1-1,-,-,CASSSYPSTEAFF,TGTGCCAGCAGCTCCTATCCATCGACTGAAGCTTTCTTT
TRBV5-1,TRBJ1-2,-,-,CASSLGGDYGYTF,TGCGCCAGCAGCTTGGGGGGGGACTATGGCTACACCTTC
TRBV13,TRBJ1-1,few,-,CASAVGGPAFF,TGTGCCAGCGCGGTGGGGGGTCCAGCTTTCTTT
TRBV19,TRBJ1-1,-,-,CASSRTEETEAFF,TGTGCCAGTAGTCGGACGGAGGAAACTGAAGCTTTCTTT
TRBV11-2,TRBJ2-7,-,-,CASSAPGTSSYEQYF,TGTGCCAGCAGCGCCCCCGGGACAAGCTCCTACGAGCAGTACTTC